Shown below are 8 T cell receptor beta chains from a single sample sequenced in a study of Graves' ophthalmopathy and Graves' hyperthyroidism listed by TCRdb under 2018. The sequencer was an Illumina HiSeq 2000. For repertoire sequencing, TCR beta CDR3 regions were amplified from RNA transcripts. The first round was an RT-PCR using HTBI primers with the Qiagen OneStep RT-PCR kit, and this first round was followed by a second-round multiplex PCR, then size selection and purification. TCRdb applied fastp at Q25 and MiXCR to the public reads, then kept only in-frame beta chains. Rows matching on CDR3 protein sequence are summarized as one entry with the most common DNA and genes. For this sample the table gives roughly 400,000 distinct CDR3 sequences, of which about a sixth were detected only once. Approximately 1.4% of the sample is held by the ten biggest clonotypes. Input material: peripheral blood. Receptors originate from a woman younger than 35 with Graves' ophthalmopathy. Donor details come from another sample of the same person, matched by shared clones.

This clonotype was recorded at least ten times. The J gene is TRBJ1-5, the V gene TRBV20-1; TRBD1 agrees at 8 bases. Germline loops: CDR1 DFQATT, CDR2 SNEGSKA (reference sequence). This CDR3 region has 16 residues. The V and J ends lost 0 bases and 3 bases, in that order; junction bases with no gene match: 7. CDR3 protein: CSARDSRQGLNQPQHF. DNA for the CDR3: TGCAGTGCTAGAGACTCCCGACAGGGGCTCAATCAGCCCCAGCATTTT.

This clonotype was recorded many times. The rearrangement links TRBV20-1 to TRBJ2-7; 7 nucleotides line up with TRBD2. The CDR3 covers 14 residues. Trimming at V came to 5 bases and at J to 4 bases, leaving 11 bases not matched to a gene. Per germline, CDR1 DFQATT and CDR2 SNEGSKA (reference sequence). CDR3 residues: CSALSGTTDYEQYF. The CDR3 coding sequence is TGCAGTGCTCTCTCCGGGACTACCGATTACGAGCAGTACTTC.

This clonotype came up a few times. The chain employs TRBV28 and TRBJ2-7; TRBD2 agrees at 10 bases. Germline loops: CDR1 MDHEN, CDR2 SYDVKM. This CDR3 contains 13 residues. The V segment lost 6 bases and the J segment 6 bases; nucleotides outside the gene matches: 5. Here the CDR3 DNA reads TGTGCCAGCAGGACGGGACTAGCGTTCGAGCAGTACTTC. Its translation is CASRTGLAFEQYF.

The chain links TRBV7-9 to TRBJ1-1; a weak D match, TRBD1 (6 bases). Trimming removed 6 bases from V and 3 bases from J, with 17 bases in between. Germline V gene data show CDR1 as SEHNR and CDR2 as FQNEAQ (reference sequence). The CDR3 totals 15 residues. CDR3 sequence: CASSRGGARDTEAFF. DNA for the CDR3: TGTGCCAGCAGTCGAGGGGGGGCTCGGGACACTGAAGCTTTCTTT.

This clonotype was observed at least ten times. DNA of the CDR3: TGTGCCAGCAGTCCCCGGGTAGGTCGGGACAGCTCCTACGAGCAGTACTTC. As protein: CASSPRVGRDSSYEQYF. The chain couples TRBV6-4 to TRBJ2-7, with TRBD1 matching 7 bases. CDR1 is MRHNA, CDR2 SNTAGT, per germline. CDR3 length: 17 amino acids. Losses at the gene ends were 5 bases for V and 0 bases for J; bases not matched to a gene: 13.

This chain joins TRBV10-3 and TRBJ2-7, with TRBD2 matching 13 bases. The ends lost 6 bases at V and 2 bases at J; junction bases unmatched: 4. Germline lookup yields CDR1 ENHRY and CDR2 SYGVKD. The CDR3 runs to 15 residues. The chain's CDR3 is CAISSGTSGTYEQYF. For the CDR3, the DNA is TGTGCCATCAGCTCCGGGACTAGCGGGACCTACGAGCAGTACTTC.

The chain has TRBV12-3 or TRBV12-4 and TRBJ1-2; 7 bases match TRBD1. With 6 bases clipped from V and 11 bases from J, the junction kept 12 bases outside the gene matches. This CDR3 is built from 13 residues. DNA of the CDR3: TGTGCCAGCAGCCTTATACAGGGGACTAGTTACACCTTC. Translating gives CASSLIQGTSYTF.

The sample holds many counts of this clonotype. This chain joins TRBV29-1 and TRBJ1-1, with unresolved D. This CDR3 has 14 amino acids. The germline V and J ends were trimmed by 7 bases and 0 bases, with 15 bases remaining between them. The germline gives CDR1 SQVTM, CDR2 ANQGSEA. The CDR3, as DNA: TGCAGCGCCGTGGGTCTACCCATGAACACTGAAGCTTTCTTT. It encodes CSAVGLPMNTEAFF.